This T cell receptor beta chain was captured by sequencing in a study of identical twins. This CDR3 is 15 amino acids long. V lost 3 bases and J lost 8; bases outside the gene matches: 9. CDR1 WNHNN and CDR2 SYGVQD come from the germline V gene (reference sequence). Unique molecular identifiers were present on cDNA, and template switching added a universal primer site. One entry per CDR3 protein results from TCRdb running MiXCR on the 5' RACE reads. Of approximately 210,000 distinct CDR3 sequences detected, around 10% appear once; the ten largest clones hold 4% to 6%. This clonotype turned up a few times. Its specificity is unknown. The study, taken as a whole, reports: Cord blood beta clonotypes that were abundant carried fewer insertions, and memory repertoires showed no such trend. Partial confounding of zero-insertion analyses by invariant MAIT and iNKT cells was possible. Some out-of-frame alpha sequences were shared by twins, and these showed excess low generation probability.

J is TRBJ2-1 and V is TRBV10-1; TRBD2 aligns across 8 bases. Sequenced material: memory (CD45RO+) T cells sorted from blood. The receptor was isolated from a woman aged 18 to 35 in good health. CDR3 sequence reads: CASSDVSGGSHEQFF. CDR3 sequence (DNA): TGCGCCAGCAGTGATGTGAGCGGGGGTTCCCATGAGCAGTTCTTC.